The clone carrying this T cell receptor beta chain was detected only a few times. The antigen is unknown. The whole isolated RNA underwent reverse transcription, so sequencing captured expressed TCRB transcripts. Around 4 million reads per sample were averaged for naive, central memory and regulatory samples. Sequencing used immunoSEQ multiplex PCR; TCRdb keeps in-frame clones, though not all of them. In the table there are around 200,000 clones, 10% to 15% of which are singletons. The sample comes from a study of beta chain features in type 1 diabetes. Study summary: Age and gender were similar between patients and healthy donors, as were cell yields. Study outcomes and limitations: Naive, central memory and Treg TCRB repertoires appeared more alike in patients than in healthy donors.

Sorted populations all had greater than 98% purity. Deletions cut 8 bases from V and 1 base from J, with 9 bases between. The CDR3 covers 12 residues. Germline values: CDR1 ENHRY, CDR2 SYGVKD. This clonotype was obtained from a woman aged 18-29 years in good health. Sample: central memory CD4+ T cells from blood. This chain uses TRBV10-3 with TRBJ2-7; possibly TRBD2 for D (6 bases). The CDR3 nucleotides read TGTGCCATCCGGGACTCATCCTACGAGCAGTACTTC. Its protein is CAIRDSSYEQYF.